This passage covers 3 T cell receptor beta chains from one sample sequenced in a study of T cell responses to AZD1222 COVID-19 vaccine. The repertoire was sequenced with immunoSEQ multiplex PCR; TCRdb's copy has only in-frame clones and lacks some. The profile covers about 150,000 clones, with 91% appearing a single time and 1% to 1.5% taken by the ten largest. Material: peripheral blood, obtained 28 days after the second AZD1222 dose. The receptors shown here come from an adult who received the AZD1222 COVID-19 vaccine.

J is TRBJ2-1 and V is TRBV12-5; TRBD2 aligns across 9 bases. The CDR3 spans 19 residues. V dropped 0 bases and J dropped 4; count of bases not matched to a gene: 13. Germline V gene sequence: CDR1 LGHNT, CDR2 FRNRAP. The CDR3 bases are TGTGCTAGTGGTTTGGTACAGGTTGGGGCTAGCGGGATTTACAATGAGCAGTTCTTC. Encoded protein: CASGLVQVGASGIYNEQFF. Filled out from reference TRBV12-5 and TRBJ2-1, the complete variable domain reads DARVTQTPRHKVTEMGQEVTMRCQPILGHNTVFWYRQTMMQGLELLAYFRNRAPLDDSGMPKDRFSAEMPDATLATLKIQPSEPRDSAVYFCASGLVQVGASGIYNEQFFGPGTRLTVL.

The CDR3 region is CASSEQGAPLHF. CDR3 DNA: TGCGCCAGCAGCGAACAGGGGGCACCCCTCCACTTT. This chain uses TRBV5-1 with TRBJ1-6, with 8 bases matching TRBD1. Germline CDR1 reads SGHRS; CDR2 reads YFSETQ. The CDR3 sequence is 12 residues long. V was clipped by 4 bases and J by 11 bases; unmatched bases: 2.

CDR3 amino acids: CASSQVAGYEQYF. The CDR3 bases are TGTGCCAGCAGCCAAGTGGCAGGGTACGAGCAGTACTTC. The chain links TRBV14 to TRBJ2-7; a possible D gene is TRBD1 (5 bases). Germline-derived CDR1 and CDR2 are SGHDN and FVKESK. Deletions cut 1 base from V and 4 bases from J, with 8 bases between. The CDR3 contains 13 residues.